These 25 T cell receptor beta chains came from one sample sequenced in a study of CD8 T cells in Susac syndrome (dated by TCRdb to the late 2010s). The library was produced with the immunoSEQ multiplex PCR assay. RNA was extracted using the RNeasy kit, and roughly 0.45 to 1 ug of the RNA was reverse transcribed with random hexamers. TCRdb passed the public sequencing reads through fastp at Q25 and MiXCR, retaining productive beta sequences. Here each entry gathers all rows of one CDR3 protein and keeps the most common genes and DNA. The sample table holds 120,000 or so distinct CDR3 sequences, of which 90% to 95% were seen once. The ten biggest clones cover just under 0.095% of the sample. The material sequenced was CD4+ T cells from PBMCs. The source of these receptors is a human donor with multiple sclerosis.

The chain couples TRBV5-6 to TRBJ1-3, with D hard to call. The germline V gene has CDR1 SGHDT and CDR2 YYEEEE. V was clipped by 0 bases and J by 2 bases, with 3 bases between them. The CDR3 consists of 13 residues. This chain's CDR3 is CASSLGPGNTIYF. In DNA, the CDR3 is TGTGCCAGCAGCTTGGGGCCTGGAAACACCATATATTTT. The variable domain in full, with the rest retrieved from reference TRBV5-6 and TRBJ1-3, is DAGVTQSPTHLIKTRGQQVTLRCSPKSGHDTVSWYQQALGQGPQFIFQYYEEEERQRGNFPDRFSGHQFPNYSSELNVNALLLGDSALYLCASSLGPGNTIYFGEGSWLTVV.

V gene TRBV28 combines with J gene TRBJ2-4, with D uncertain. The CDR3 has 15 amino acids. V was shortened by 6 bases and J by 0 bases, with 12 bases between the two germline ends. In germline, CDR1 is MDHEN, CDR2 SYDVKM. CDR3 residues: CASSPPSGAKNIQYF. In nucleotides, the CDR3 is TGTGCCAGCAGCCCCCCTAGTGGAGCCAAAAACATTCAGTACTTC.

This chain joins TRBV4-1 and TRBJ1-1; a weak D match, TRBD1 (6 bases). The CDR3 is made up of 16 amino acids. V was shortened by 4 bases and J by 0 bases, with 15 bases between the two germline ends. Germline V CDR1 and CDR2: MGHRA, YSYEKL. DNA of the CDR3: TGCGCCAGCAGCCTTAAAGGGGGGTCGATGAACACTGAAGCTTTCTTT. Translation: CASSLKGGSMNTEAFF.

The V call is TRBV19, the J call TRBJ2-3, with 10 bases identical to TRBD1. Germline-derived CDR1 and CDR2 are LNHDA and SQIVND (reference sequence). After removal of 9 bases from V and 3 bases from J, the junction contained 3 bases not matched to a gene. The CDR3 totals 13 residues. CDR3 protein: CASKGQGTDTQYF. CDR3 sequence (DNA): TGTGCCAGCAAGGGACAGGGGACAGATACGCAGTATTTT.

The chain recombines TRBV5-4 with TRBJ2-5; 9 bases are shared with TRBD2. The length of the CDR3 is 15 residues. V trimming: 3 bases; J trimming: 5 bases; junction bases outside the gene matches: 8. The germline CDR1 and CDR2 sequences are SGHNT and YYREEE (reference sequence). The CDR3 nucleotides read TGTGCCAGCAGCTGGTGGCGGGGGGGCCGGGAGACCCAGTACTTC. It specifies CASSWWRGGRETQYF.

The chain links TRBV3-1 to TRBJ1-2; D is uncertain. The germline gives CDR1 LGHDT, CDR2 YNNKEL (reference sequence). The length of the CDR3 is 13 residues. Deletions cut 8 bases from V and 4 bases from J, with 14 bases between. The chain's CDR3 is CASRPGPSYGYTF. In DNA, the CDR3 is TGTGCCAGCCGACCGGGCCCTTCCTATGGCTACACCTTC.

The chain combines TRBV7-2 with TRBJ2-7, with D possibly matching TRBD1 (6 bases). The CDR3 loop spans 13 amino acids. Germline CDR1 is SGHTA and CDR2 is FQGNSA. V was pared by 2 bases and J by 6 bases, with 11 bases between. The CDR3 spells CASSLQQGSEQYF. The CDR3 nucleotides are TGTGCCAGCAGCTTACAACAGGGATCCGAGCAGTACTTC.

The chain carries TRBV6-1 and TRBJ2-5; D gene ambiguous. Trimming took off 5 bases at V and 7 bases at J, with 17 bases between the two ends. From germline, CDR1 is MNHNS and CDR2 SASEGT. This CDR3 spans 14 amino acids. The CDR3 loop is CASSLGGVLGTQYF. CDR3 nucleotides: TGTGCCAGCAGTCTCGGCGGAGTCCTTGGGACCCAGTACTTC.

J is TRBJ1-2 and V is TRBV20-1; 7 positions agree with TRBD1. Trimming at V came to 1 base and at J to 0 bases, leaving 8 bases not matched to a gene. Germline V lookup: CDR1 DFQATT, CDR2 SNEGSKA (reference sequence). The CDR3 is 16 residues long. CDR3 loop: CSARGTGDPTNYGYTF. The CDR3 region has the DNA TGCAGTGCTAGAGGAACAGGGGACCCTACTAACTATGGCTACACCTTC.

The chain's CDR3 is CASSLTRWAENTIYF. The CDR3 DNA sequence: TGTGCCAGCTCTTTAACGAGGTGGGCGGAAAACACCATATATTTT. V usage is TRBV18 and J usage is TRBJ1-3; D not certain. This CDR3 is 15 amino acids long. CDR1 is KGHSH and CDR2 is LQKENI in the germline V gene. The V end was cut by 6 bases, the J end by 6 bases, with 18 bases between.

The chain joins TRBV5-4 to TRBJ1-2; possibly TRBD1 for D (6 bases). The CDR3 sequence is 14 residues long. The germline V gene encodes CDR1 SGHNT and CDR2 YYREEE (reference sequence). Trimming removed 1 base at V and 3 bases at J, with 10 bases between. The CDR3 DNA follows: TGTGCCAGCAGCTTGAACAGGGAACACTATGGCTACACCTTC. Residues: CASSLNREHYGYTF.

This chain uses TRBV7-9 with TRBJ2-7; possibly TRBD1 or TRBD2 for D (5 bases each). Per germline, CDR1 SEHNR and CDR2 FQNEAQ (reference sequence). This CDR3 is 14 amino acids long. Trimming removed 4 bases from V and 0 bases from J, with 10 bases in between. The CDR3 loop reads CASSSRDGSYEQYF. CDR3 in DNA: TGTGCCAGCAGCTCTCGGGACGGCTCCTACGAGCAGTACTTC.

The chain combines TRBV5-1 with TRBJ2-3; no reliable D call. Per the germline V gene, CDR1 is SGHRS and CDR2 is YFSETQ. The CDR3 length is 14 residues. Between the trimmed V and J ends, which lost 6 bases and 0 bases, there was a span of 11 bases. In DNA, the CDR3 is TGCGCCAGCACTCCGGAACCGAGCACAGATACGCAGTATTTT. Its protein product is CASTPEPSTDTQYF.

The V gene is TRBV20-1, the J gene TRBJ2-7; 9 bases line up with TRBD1. V was clipped by 6 bases and J by 2 bases; unmatched bases: 8. Germline V gives CDR1 DFQATT, CDR2 SNEGSKA (reference sequence). The CDR3 runs 14 residues. For the CDR3, the DNA is TGCAGTGCCCCCCCGGGACAGGGCCCCTACGAGCAGTACTTC. This translates into CSAPPGQGPYEQYF.

The chain joins TRBV15 to TRBJ2-2, with 8 bases matching TRBD1. V was clipped by 1 base and J by 4 bases; unmatched bases: 8. This CDR3 is 17 amino acids long. Per the germline V gene, CDR1 is LNHNV and CDR2 is YYDKDF (reference sequence). The CDR3 region has the DNA TGTGCCACCAGCAGAGGAATCGGGCAGGGGGCCACCGGGGAGCTGTTTTTT. As protein: CATSRGIGQGATGELFF.

As DNA, the CDR3 is TGTGCCAGCAGTAAAGAAAGGGGGCGGAACTATGGCTACACCTTC. This codes for CASSKERGRNYGYTF. The rearrangement joins TRBV2 to TRBJ1-2; TRBD1 aligns across 7 bases. There are 15 residues in the CDR3. V shed 5 bases, J shed 2 bases, and the junction held 8 bases outside the gene matches. Germline assignment: CDR1 SNHLY and CDR2 FYNNEI.

The rearrangement links TRBV23-1 to TRBJ1-1; 9 nucleotides line up with TRBD1. TRBV23-1 is an open reading frame whose function is uncertain. This CDR3 contains 15 residues. V lost 3 bases and J lost 11; bases outside the gene matches: 13. The CDR3 nucleotides are TGCGCCAGCAGTCACAGGGGGACAGGGTCATGGATGGCTTTCTTT. This encodes CASSHRGTGSWMAFF.

Written as DNA, the CDR3 is TGTGCCAGCGGTGACACACGTGCTAGCACAGATACGCAGTATTTT. This gives the protein CASGDTRASTDTQYF. V is TRBV13 and J is TRBJ2-3; D gene ambiguous. Trimming removed 8 bases from V and 0 bases from J, with 15 bases in between. This CDR3 spans 15 amino acids. Germline CDR1 is PRHDT and CDR2 is FYEKMQ (reference sequence).

The V gene is TRBV9, the J gene TRBJ2-5, with 7 bases matching TRBD1. Germline loops: CDR1 SGDLS, CDR2 YYNGEE. The length of the CDR3 is 15 residues. Unmatched junction bases numbered 6, after V lost 3 bases and J lost 1 base. The CDR3, as DNA: TGTGCCAGCAGCGGGACAGGAACCTTCCAAGAGACCCAGTACTTC. Its translation: CASSGTGTFQETQYF.

The gene calls are TRBV29-1 and TRBJ1-5; D remains unclear. Trimming took 2 bases from V and 8 from J, leaving 10 bases between them. CDR1 is SQVTM and CDR2 is ANQGSEA in the germline V gene. The CDR3 totals 12 residues. CDR3 residues: CSVESGGEPQHF. The CDR3 nucleotides read TGCAGCGTTGAATCGGGTGGTGAGCCCCAGCATTTT.

Only a few counts were recorded for this clonotype. The chain uses TRBV7-3 and TRBJ2-7; D remains unclear. V was pared by 5 bases and J by 2 bases, with 10 bases between. Germline V CDR1 and CDR2: SGHTA, FQGTGA. CDR3 length equals 13 residues. The CDR3 spells CASSPGQTYEQYF. The CDR3, as DNA: TGTGCCAGCAGCCCCGGTCAGACCTACGAGCAGTACTTC.

The chain links TRBV6-5 to TRBJ1-2, with D unresolved. This CDR3 spans 13 amino acids. V lost 2 bases to trimming and J lost 0 bases, with 4 bases between them. CDR1 and CDR2 from the germline V gene are MNHEY and SVGAGI. CDR3 loop: CASSYRANYGYTF. The CDR3 DNA reads as TGTGCCAGCAGTTACAGGGCTAACTATGGCTACACCTTC.

This chain connects TRBV30 to TRBJ1-5; the D gene is possibly TRBD1 (6 bases). V lost 2 bases and J lost 7, with 12 bases in between. Germline V gene data show CDR1 as GTSNPN and CDR2 as SVGIG (reference sequence). The CDR3 is 13 amino acids. CDR3 loop: CAWSKQGGQPQHF. The CDR3 DNA reads as TGTGCCTGGAGTAAACAGGGAGGCCAGCCCCAGCATTTT.

The J gene is TRBJ1-6, the V gene TRBV7-2, with 7 bases fitting TRBD1. The germline V gene encodes CDR1 SGHTA and CDR2 FQGNSA. Trimming at V came to 1 base and at J to 13 bases, leaving 4 bases not matched to a gene. The CDR3 is made up of 13 amino acids. The CDR3 sequence is CASSLEGRGPLHF. The CDR3 bases are TGTGCCAGCAGCTTAGAAGGCAGGGGGCCCCTCCACTTT.

The rearrangement uses TRBV3-1 and TRBJ2-1, with 8 positions matching TRBD2. Per germline, CDR1 LGHDT and CDR2 YNNKEL (reference sequence). V gave up 5 bases and J gave up 8 bases; unmatched junction bases: 17. The length of the CDR3 is 17 residues. The CDR3 DNA reads as TGTGCCAGCAGCTACACCTCCGGGACTAGTCAGGATCATGAGCAGTTCTTC. As protein: CASSYTSGTSQDHEQFF.